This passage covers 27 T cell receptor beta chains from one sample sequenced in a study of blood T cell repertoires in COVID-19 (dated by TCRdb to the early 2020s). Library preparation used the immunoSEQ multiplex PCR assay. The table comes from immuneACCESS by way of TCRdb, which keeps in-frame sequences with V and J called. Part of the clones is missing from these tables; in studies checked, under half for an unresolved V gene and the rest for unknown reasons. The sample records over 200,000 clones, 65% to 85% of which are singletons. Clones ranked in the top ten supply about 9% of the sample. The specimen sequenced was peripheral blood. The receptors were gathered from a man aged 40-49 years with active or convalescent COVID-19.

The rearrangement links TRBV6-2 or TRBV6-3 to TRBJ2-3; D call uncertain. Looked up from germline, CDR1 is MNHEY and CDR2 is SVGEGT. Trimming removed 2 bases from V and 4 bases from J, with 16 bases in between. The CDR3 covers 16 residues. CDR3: CASSYNEASSPDTQYF. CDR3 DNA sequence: TGTGCCAGCAGTTACAACGAGGCCTCAAGTCCAGATACGCAGTATTTT.

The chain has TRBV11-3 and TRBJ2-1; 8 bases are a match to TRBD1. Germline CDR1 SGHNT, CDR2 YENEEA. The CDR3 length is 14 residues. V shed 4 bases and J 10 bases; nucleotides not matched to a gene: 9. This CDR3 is CASSSGQGPREQFF. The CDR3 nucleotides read TGTGCCAGCAGCTCAGGACAGGGCCCTCGGGAGCAGTTCTTC. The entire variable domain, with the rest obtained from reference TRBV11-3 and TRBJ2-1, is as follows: EAGVVQSPRYKIIEKKQPVAFWCNPISGHNTLYWYLQNLGQGPELLIRYENEEAVDDSQLPKDRFSAERLKGVDSTLKIQPAELGDSAVYLCASSSGQGPREQFFGPGTRLTVL.

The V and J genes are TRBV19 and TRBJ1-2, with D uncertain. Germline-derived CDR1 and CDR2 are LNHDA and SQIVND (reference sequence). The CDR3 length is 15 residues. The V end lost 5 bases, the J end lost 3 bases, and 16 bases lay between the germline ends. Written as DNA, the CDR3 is TGTGCCAGTAGTCCCCTGGGTGGGAGTGACTATGGCTACACCTTC. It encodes CASSPLGGSDYGYTF.

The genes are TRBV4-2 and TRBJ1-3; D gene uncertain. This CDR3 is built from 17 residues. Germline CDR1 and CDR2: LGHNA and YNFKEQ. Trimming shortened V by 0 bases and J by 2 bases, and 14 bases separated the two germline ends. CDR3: CASSQEGPGAPGNTIYF. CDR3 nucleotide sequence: TGTGCCAGCAGCCAAGAGGGTCCAGGCGCCCCTGGAAACACCATATATTTT.

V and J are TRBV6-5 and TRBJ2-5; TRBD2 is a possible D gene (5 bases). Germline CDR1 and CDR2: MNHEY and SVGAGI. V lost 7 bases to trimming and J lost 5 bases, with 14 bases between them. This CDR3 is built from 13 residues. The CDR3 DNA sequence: TGTGCCAGCACCCCGGCGGGTCTGGAGACCCAGTACTTC. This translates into CASTPAGLETQYF.

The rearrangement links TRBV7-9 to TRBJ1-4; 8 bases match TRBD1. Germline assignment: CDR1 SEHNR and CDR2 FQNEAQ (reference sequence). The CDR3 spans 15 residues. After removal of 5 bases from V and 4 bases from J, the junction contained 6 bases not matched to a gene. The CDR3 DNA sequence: TGTGCCAGCAGCCCTCACAGGGGGATTAATGAAAAACTGTTTTTT. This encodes CASSPHRGINEKLFF.

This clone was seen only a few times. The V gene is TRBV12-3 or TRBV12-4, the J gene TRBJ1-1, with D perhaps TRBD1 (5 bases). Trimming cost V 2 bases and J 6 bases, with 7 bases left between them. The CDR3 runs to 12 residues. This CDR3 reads CASSLWGAEAFF. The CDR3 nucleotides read TGTGCCAGCAGTTTATGGGGGGCTGAAGCTTTCTTT.

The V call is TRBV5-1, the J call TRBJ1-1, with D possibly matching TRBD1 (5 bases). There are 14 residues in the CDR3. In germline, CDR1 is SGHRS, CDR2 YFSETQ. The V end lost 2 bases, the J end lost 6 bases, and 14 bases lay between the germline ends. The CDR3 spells CASSLVGGDPEAFF. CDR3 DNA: TGCGCCAGCAGCTTAGTAGGAGGGGATCCTGAAGCTTTCTTT.

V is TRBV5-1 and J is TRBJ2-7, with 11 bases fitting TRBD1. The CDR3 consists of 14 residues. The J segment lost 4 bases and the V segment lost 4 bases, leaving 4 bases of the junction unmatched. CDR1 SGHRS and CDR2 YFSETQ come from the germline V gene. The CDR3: CASSPGQGEYEQYF. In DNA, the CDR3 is TGCGCCAGCAGCCCGGGACAGGGGGAGTACGAGCAGTACTTC.

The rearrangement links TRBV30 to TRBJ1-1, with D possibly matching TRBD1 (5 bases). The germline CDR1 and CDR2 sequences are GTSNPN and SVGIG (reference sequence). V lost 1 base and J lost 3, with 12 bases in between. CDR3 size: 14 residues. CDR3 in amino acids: CAWSAGVADTEAFF. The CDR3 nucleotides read TGTGCCTGGAGTGCGGGGGTCGCGGACACTGAAGCTTTCTTT.

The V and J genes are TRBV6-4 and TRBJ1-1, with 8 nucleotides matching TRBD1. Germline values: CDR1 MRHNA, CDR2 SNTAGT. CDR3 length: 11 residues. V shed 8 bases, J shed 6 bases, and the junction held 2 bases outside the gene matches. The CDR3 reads CASRQGSEAFF. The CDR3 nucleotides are TGTGCCAGCCGACAGGGGTCTGAAGCTTTCTTT.

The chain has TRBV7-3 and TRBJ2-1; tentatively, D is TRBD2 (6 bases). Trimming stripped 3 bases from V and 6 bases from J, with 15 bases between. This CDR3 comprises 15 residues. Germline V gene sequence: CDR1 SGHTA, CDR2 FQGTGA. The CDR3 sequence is CASSFFASGGNEQFF. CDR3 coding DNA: TGTGCCAGCAGCTTCTTCGCCTCCGGGGGCAATGAGCAGTTCTTC.

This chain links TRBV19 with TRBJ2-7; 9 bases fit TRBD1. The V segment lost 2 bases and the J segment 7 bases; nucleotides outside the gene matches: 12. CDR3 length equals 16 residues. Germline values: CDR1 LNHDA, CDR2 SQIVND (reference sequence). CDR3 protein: CASSISGAGQGKEQYF. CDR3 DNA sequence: TGTGCCAGTAGTATATCTGGGGCGGGACAGGGTAAAGAGCAGTACTTC.

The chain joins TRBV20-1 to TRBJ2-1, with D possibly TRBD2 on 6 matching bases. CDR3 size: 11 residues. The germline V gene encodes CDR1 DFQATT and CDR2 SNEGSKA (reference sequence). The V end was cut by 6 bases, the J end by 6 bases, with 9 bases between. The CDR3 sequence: CSAMTSNEQFF. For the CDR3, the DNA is TGCAGTGCAATGACTAGCAATGAGCAGTTCTTC.

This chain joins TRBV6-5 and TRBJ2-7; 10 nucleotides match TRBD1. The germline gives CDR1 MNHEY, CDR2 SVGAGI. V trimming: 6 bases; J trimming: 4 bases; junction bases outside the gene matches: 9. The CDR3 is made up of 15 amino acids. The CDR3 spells CASSPGTGEFYEQYF. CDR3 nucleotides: TGTGCCAGCAGCCCCGGGACAGGGGAATTTTACGAGCAGTACTTC.

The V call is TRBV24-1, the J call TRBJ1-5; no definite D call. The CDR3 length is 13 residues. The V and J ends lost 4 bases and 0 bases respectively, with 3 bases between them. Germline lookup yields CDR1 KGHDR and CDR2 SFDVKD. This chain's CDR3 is CATSDLSNQPQHF. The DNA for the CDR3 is TGTGCCACCAGTGACCTTAGCAATCAGCCCCAGCATTTT.

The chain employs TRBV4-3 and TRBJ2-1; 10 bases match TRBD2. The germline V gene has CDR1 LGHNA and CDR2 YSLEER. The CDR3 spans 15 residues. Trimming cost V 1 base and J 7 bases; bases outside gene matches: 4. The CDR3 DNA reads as TGCGCCAGCAGCCAAGCCAGCGGGGGGGCTAATGAGCAGTTCTTC. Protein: CASSQASGGANEQFF.

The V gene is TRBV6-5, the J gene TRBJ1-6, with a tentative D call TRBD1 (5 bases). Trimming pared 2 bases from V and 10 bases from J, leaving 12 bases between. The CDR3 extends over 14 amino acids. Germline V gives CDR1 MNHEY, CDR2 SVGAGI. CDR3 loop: CASSYEGLGSPLHF. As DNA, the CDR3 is TGTGCCAGCAGTTACGAGGGACTGGGGTCACCCCTCCACTTT.

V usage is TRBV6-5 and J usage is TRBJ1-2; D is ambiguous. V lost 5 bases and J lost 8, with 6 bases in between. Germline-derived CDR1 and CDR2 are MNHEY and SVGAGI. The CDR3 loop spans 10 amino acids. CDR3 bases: TGTGCCAGCAGTCTTCAGGGCTACACCTTC. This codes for CASSLQGYTF.

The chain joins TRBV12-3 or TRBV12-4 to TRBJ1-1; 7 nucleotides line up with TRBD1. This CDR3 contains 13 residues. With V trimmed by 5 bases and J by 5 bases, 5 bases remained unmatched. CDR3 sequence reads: CASSRDRVTEAFF. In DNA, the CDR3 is TGTGCCAGCAGTCGAGACAGGGTGACTGAAGCTTTCTTT.

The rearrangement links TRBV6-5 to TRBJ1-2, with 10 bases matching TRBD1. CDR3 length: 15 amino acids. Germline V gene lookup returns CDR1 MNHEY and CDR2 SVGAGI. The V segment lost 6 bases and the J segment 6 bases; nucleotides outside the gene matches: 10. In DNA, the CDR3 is TGTGCCAGCAGAAGTTCTATCGGGACAGGGGATGGCTACACCTTC. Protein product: CASRSSIGTGDGYTF.

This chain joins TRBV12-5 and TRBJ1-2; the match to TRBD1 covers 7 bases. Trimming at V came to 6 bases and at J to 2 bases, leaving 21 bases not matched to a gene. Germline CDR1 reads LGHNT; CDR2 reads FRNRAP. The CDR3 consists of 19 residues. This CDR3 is CASGILESWDRLGNYGYTF. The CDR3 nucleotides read TGTGCTAGTGGGATCCTCGAGTCATGGGACAGATTAGGAAACTATGGCTACACCTTC. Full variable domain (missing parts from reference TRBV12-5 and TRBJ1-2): DARVTQTPRHKVTEMGQEVTMRCQPILGHNTVFWYRQTMMQGLELLAYFRNRAPLDDSGMPKDRFSAEMPDATLATLKIQPSEPRDSAVYFCASGILESWDRLGNYGYTFGSGTRLTVV.

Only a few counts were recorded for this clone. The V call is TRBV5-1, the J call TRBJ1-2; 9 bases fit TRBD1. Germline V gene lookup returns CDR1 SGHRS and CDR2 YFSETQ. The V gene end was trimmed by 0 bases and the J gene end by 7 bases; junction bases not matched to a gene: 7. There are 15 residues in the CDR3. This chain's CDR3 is CASSLEIGTGPGYTF. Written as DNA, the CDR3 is TGCGCCAGCAGCTTGGAGATCGGGACAGGGCCTGGCTACACCTTC.

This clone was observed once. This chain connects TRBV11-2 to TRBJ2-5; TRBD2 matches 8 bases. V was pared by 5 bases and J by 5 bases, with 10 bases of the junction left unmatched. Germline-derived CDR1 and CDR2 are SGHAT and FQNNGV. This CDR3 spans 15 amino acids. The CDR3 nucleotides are TGTGCCAGCAGCCGTAATAGCGGGACACGGGAGACCCAGTACTTC. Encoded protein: CASSRNSGTRETQYF.

CDR3 protein: CASKRQSASTDTQYF. For the CDR3, the DNA is TGTGCCAGCAAGCGACAGTCCGCTAGCACAGATACGCAGTATTTT. This rearrangement joins TRBV19 to TRBJ2-3; tentatively, D is TRBD1 (5 bases). The CDR3 covers 15 residues. The V gene lost 9 bases and the J gene lost 0 bases, with 16 bases spanning the gap. The germline V gene has CDR1 LNHDA and CDR2 SQIVND (reference sequence).

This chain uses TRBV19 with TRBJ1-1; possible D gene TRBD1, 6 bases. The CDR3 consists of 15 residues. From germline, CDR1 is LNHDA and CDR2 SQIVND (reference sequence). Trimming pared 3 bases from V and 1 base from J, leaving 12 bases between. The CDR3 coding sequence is TGTGCCAGTAGTATCGCAGGGGCGGGGAACACTGAAGCTTTCTTT. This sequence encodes CASSIAGAGNTEAFF.

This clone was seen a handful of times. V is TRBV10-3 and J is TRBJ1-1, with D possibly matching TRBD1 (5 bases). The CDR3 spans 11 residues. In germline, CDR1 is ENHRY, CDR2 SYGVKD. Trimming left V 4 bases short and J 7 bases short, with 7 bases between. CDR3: CAISGTNEAFF. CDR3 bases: TGTGCCATCAGTGGGACAAATGAAGCTTTCTTT.